Presented here are 27 T cell receptor beta chains from one specimen sequenced in a study of blood T cells in healthy people across ages. The authors ran a second PCR of about 7 to 12 cycles using a sample-barcoded 5' primer and a J-beta primer mix. TCRdb re-called the 5' RACE reads through MiXCR, storing one row per CDR3 protein. The data contain roughly 550,000 distinct CDR3 sequences, less than 25% of them singletons. These records were also assigned to another study, of T cells of mothers and their children.

Sequenced material: blood. The receptors here all came from a boy between 10 and 17 years old in good health.

This clonotype showed up many times. The chain uses TRBV6-6 and TRBJ1-1; D gene ambiguous. The CDR3 loop spans 13 amino acids. V shed 2 bases and J shed 1 base, with 5 bases lying between them. Germline V gene data show CDR1 as MNHNY and CDR2 as SVGAGI (reference sequence). CDR3 nucleotide sequence: TGTGCCAGCAGTTACGGGCAGAACACTGAAGCTTTCTTT. Its translation: CASSYGQNTEAFF.

The V call is TRBV27, the J call TRBJ2-2; no definite D call. Per the germline V gene, CDR1 is MNHEY and CDR2 is SMNVEV (reference sequence). V lost 5 bases and J lost 0, with 7 bases in between. The CDR3 has 14 amino acids. CDR3 amino acids: CASSPIANTGELFF. CDR3 nucleotides: TGTGCCAGCAGTCCCATCGCGAACACCGGGGAGCTGTTTTTT.

This chain uses TRBV12-3 or TRBV12-4 with TRBJ1-3; the D is unclear. The ends were cut back, 2 bases at V and 9 bases at J, with 5 bases in the middle. The CDR3 has 11 residues. For the CDR3, the DNA is TGTGCCAGCAGTTTATGGCCCACCATATATTTT. Translation gives CASSLWPTIYF.

The V gene is TRBV6-5, the J gene TRBJ2-1; 10 bases match TRBD2. This CDR3 is 15 amino acids long. In germline, CDR1 is MNHEY, CDR2 SVGAGI. V shed 6 bases and J 2 bases; nucleotides not matched to a gene: 4. The CDR3 region has the DNA TGTGCCAGCAGCAAACTAGCGGGGCCCTACAATGAGCAGTTCTTC. Translation gives CASSKLAGPYNEQFF.

J is TRBJ2-7 and V is TRBV27; 11 bases line up with TRBD2. The junction had 4 bases not matched to a gene; V was cut back by 8 bases and J by 1 base. Germline lookup yields CDR1 MNHEY and CDR2 SMNVEV (reference sequence). CDR3 length: 14 amino acids. The CDR3 loop reads CASSTSGGSYEQYF. DNA of the CDR3: TGTGCCAGCTCTACTAGCGGGGGATCCTACGAGCAGTACTTC.

This clonotype was found a few times. This chain links TRBV7-9 with TRBJ1-2; TRBD1 agrees at 8 bases. The CDR3 totals 15 residues. The germline CDR1 and CDR2 sequences are SEHNR and FQNEAQ (reference sequence). The ends lost 3 bases at V and 6 bases at J; junction bases unmatched: 9. The CDR3 nucleotides read TGTGCCAGCAGCTTGGGGGACAGGCGACGCGATGGCTACACCTTC. Translating it yields CASSLGDRRRDGYTF.

CDR3 DNA sequence: TGTGCCAGCAGCCTCTTGGGACAGGGATCCTACGAGCAGTACTTC. Its translation is CASSLLGQGSYEQYF. The chain employs TRBV28 and TRBJ2-7; TRBD1 aligns across 9 bases. The V and J ends lost 6 bases and 1 base, in that order; junction bases with no gene match: 7. This CDR3 contains 15 residues. CDR1 MDHEN and CDR2 SYDVKM come from the germline V gene.

This clonotype has just a few counts. The chain combines TRBV28 with TRBJ2-4; 10 nucleotides agree with TRBD1. This CDR3 contains 15 residues. Looked up from germline, CDR1 is MDHEN and CDR2 is SYDVKM. Trimming at V came to 5 bases and at J to 3 bases, leaving 4 bases not matched to a gene. The CDR3 here is CASSRQGASKNIQYF. In nucleotides, the CDR3 is TGTGCCAGCAGTCGACAGGGGGCTAGCAAAAACATTCAGTACTTC.

This clonotype was detected a few times. The chain carries TRBV7-2 and TRBJ2-5, with 8 bases identical to TRBD2. The J call is in doubt because the DNA end fits TRBJ2-1 better. The CDR3 runs to 14 residues. The germline CDR1 and CDR2 sequences are SGHTA and FQGNSA. In DNA, the CDR3 is TGTGCCAGCAGCTTAGATCGGGAGGGCCTCGAGCAGTTCTTC. Its translation is CASSLDREGLEQFF.

This chain connects TRBV20-1 to TRBJ2-3, with D perhaps matching TRBD2 (5 bases). The CDR3 spans 14 residues. CDR1 is DFQATT, CDR2 SNEGSKA, per germline (reference sequence). Trimming removed 5 bases from V and 1 base from J, with 13 bases in between. CDR3 region: CSALWTRGTDTQYF. The CDR3, as DNA: TGCAGTGCTCTATGGACGCGGGGCACAGATACGCAGTATTTT.

The V gene is TRBV21-1, the J gene TRBJ1-1; the table's D call of TRBD1 was not tested on the DNA. TRBV21-1 is annotated as a pseudogene. CDR3 size: 16 residues. The CDR3 here is CASSTDRGIMNTEAFF. CDR3 nucleotides: TGTGCCAGCAGCACCGACAGGGGGATAATGAACACTGAAGCTTTCTTT.

To note about this clonotype: At one end, the junction sequence differs from germline, possibly due to a read error. This chain uses TRBV6-1 with TRBJ1-4; D unclear. The CDR3 is 16 residues long. CDR1 and CDR2 from the germline V gene are MNHNS and SASEGT. CDR3: CASRILGRRANEKLFF. The CDR3 DNA sequence: TGCGCCAGCAGAATTTTAGGGAGGAGGGCAAATGAAAAACTGTTTTTT.

V is TRBV28 and J is TRBJ1-1, with D perhaps TRBD1 (5 bases). The CDR3 runs to 14 residues. V dropped 8 bases and J dropped 0 bases, with 13 bases sitting between them. CDR1 and CDR2 (germline): MDHEN, SYDVKM. Here the CDR3 reads CASGADSMNTEAFF. CDR3 in DNA: TGTGCCAGCGGAGCCGACAGTATGAACACTGAAGCTTTCTTT. Full variable domain (remainder filled in from reference TRBV28 and TRBJ1-1): DVKVTQSSRYLVKRTGEKVFLECVQDMDHENMFWYRQDPGLGLRLIYFSYDVKMKEKGDIPEGYSVSREKKERFSLILESASTNQTSMYLCASGADSMNTEAFFGQGTRLTVV.

This sequence joins TRBV20-1 and TRBJ2-1, with no clear D. The CDR3 is made up of 14 amino acids. Trimming took off 5 bases at V and 0 bases at J, with 11 bases between the two ends. The germline V gene encodes CDR1 DFQATT and CDR2 SNEGSKA (reference sequence). CDR3: CSAGQLTSYNEQFF. The CDR3 DNA reads TGCAGTGCTGGTCAACTTACCTCCTACAATGAGCAGTTCTTC.

The chain uses TRBV20-1 and TRBJ2-7; TRBD2 matches 8 bases. The germline gives CDR1 DFQATT, CDR2 SNEGSKA (reference sequence). This CDR3 spans 13 amino acids. The V segment lost 5 bases and the J segment 2 bases; nucleotides outside the gene matches: 5. CDR3 loop: CSAGSGTPYEQYF. In DNA form, the CDR3 reads TGCAGTGCTGGTAGCGGGACCCCCTACGAGCAGTACTTC.

This clonotype occurred a few times. The CDR3 protein is CASSYYHYEQYF. The CDR3 nucleotides read TGTGCCAGCAGTTACTACCATTACGAGCAGTACTTC. The V and J genes are TRBV6-2 or TRBV6-3 and TRBJ2-7; D call uncertain. CDR1 MNHEY and CDR2 SVGEGT come from the germline V gene. There are 12 residues in the CDR3. The V end was cut by 1 base, the J end by 4 bases, with 5 bases between.

This clonotype was seen only a few times. The genes are TRBV7-2 and TRBJ2-5, with TRBD2 matching 12 bases. Unmatched junction bases numbered 9, after V lost 4 bases and J lost 3 bases. The CDR3 has 17 amino acids. Germline lookup yields CDR1 SGHTA and CDR2 FQGNSA. The CDR3, as DNA: TGTGCCAGCAGCTCTCGACTAGCGGGAGAGGGGGAAGAGACCCAGTACTTC. It yields the protein CASSSRLAGEGEETQYF.

Only a few counts were recorded for this clonotype. V and J are TRBV5-5 and TRBJ2-5, with D possibly matching TRBD1 (6 bases). Judging by the DNA end, TRBJ2-7 fits better; the J call may be wrong. Germline assignment: CDR1 SGHKS and CDR2 YYEKEE (reference sequence). There are 15 residues in the CDR3. CDR3 amino acids: CASRVLPDSSYEQYF. The CDR3 coding sequence is TGTGCCAGCAGAGTGCTCCCGGACAGCTCCTACGAGCAGTACTTC.

This clonotype has ten or more counts. The CDR3 loop is CASSLSGDYEQYF. For the CDR3, the DNA is TGTGCCAGCAGCTTGTCAGGGGACTACGAGCAGTACTTC. This sequence joins TRBV5-5 and TRBJ2-7, with D perhaps matching TRBD1 (6 bases). V was pared by 1 base and J by 3 bases, with 8 bases between. The CDR3 runs 13 residues. The germline V gene has CDR1 SGHKS and CDR2 YYEKEE (reference sequence).

This chain links TRBV28 with TRBJ2-1, with D possibly TRBD1 on 6 matching bases. Germline V gene data show CDR1 as MDHEN and CDR2 as SYDVKM. Trimming removed 4 bases from V and 4 bases from J, with 17 bases in between. This CDR3 contains 16 residues. As DNA, the CDR3 is TGTGCCAGCAGTTCCTTGACAGGAGACGCTTACAATGAGCAGTTCTTC. Translating gives CASSSLTGDAYNEQFF.

This clonotype has just a few counts. V usage is TRBV7-2 and J usage is TRBJ2-5, with 7 nucleotides matching TRBD1. V trimming: 0 bases; J trimming: 3 bases; junction bases outside the gene matches: 4. Germline V gene data show CDR1 as SGHTA and CDR2 as FQGNSA. The CDR3 consists of 15 residues. CDR3 nucleotide sequence: TGTGCCAGCAGCTTAGCAGGGGGCGCGAAAGAGACCCAGTACTTC. This gives the protein CASSLAGGAKETQYF.

The chain combines TRBV6-2 or TRBV6-3 with TRBJ1-4, with TRBD1 as a possible D gene (5 bases). The V gene's germline CDR1 is MNHEY and CDR2 SVGEGT. The ends were cut back, 6 bases at V and 0 bases at J, with 11 bases in the middle. The CDR3 consists of 15 residues. The CDR3 DNA reads TGTGCCAGCAGACCCCGGGGGACAACTAATGAAAAACTGTTTTTT. Translating gives CASRPRGTTNEKLFF.

This clonotype was found a few times. This chain links TRBV20-1 with TRBJ2-7, with 9 bases identical to TRBD2. The trim removed 4 bases at V and 2 bases at J, leaving 6 bases unmatched. The CDR3 sequence is 14 residues long. CDR1 and CDR2 (germline): DFQATT, SNEGSKA (reference sequence). The DNA for the CDR3 is TGCAGTGCTACCGGCGGGGGGGTGACCTACGAGCAGTACTTC. This translates into CSATGGGVTYEQYF.

The sample holds many counts of this clonotype. CDR3 loop: CATSSRGSGNTIYF. Here the CDR3 DNA reads TGTGCCACCAGCTCCAGGGGTTCTGGAAACACCATATATTTT. The V call is TRBV15, the J call TRBJ1-3; TRBD1 is a possible D gene (6 bases). Germline V gene sequence: CDR1 LNHNV, CDR2 YYDKDF (reference sequence). The CDR3 is 14 residues long. The ends were cut back, 5 bases at V and 1 base at J, with 9 bases in the middle.

V and J are TRBV29-1 and TRBJ2-5; 9 bases agree with TRBD1. The DNA end lines up better with TRBJ2-7; the J call may be wrong. Germline V gene lookup returns CDR1 SQVTM and CDR2 ANQGSEA. The length of the CDR3 is 15 residues. For the CDR3, the DNA is TGCAGCGTCGCAAACAGGGGGCGGGAACCCTACGAGCAGTACTTC. Protein product: CSVANRGREPYEQYF.

This clonotype turned up a few times. The gene calls are TRBV28 and TRBJ2-1; either TRBD1 or TRBD2 may supply D (6 bases each). This CDR3 has 17 amino acids. The V end was cut by 6 bases, the J end by 0 bases, with 18 bases between. Germline V gives CDR1 MDHEN, CDR2 SYDVKM. DNA of the CDR3: TGTGCCAGCAGCCCTGGTGGAGGGGGGTCCTCCTACAATGAGCAGTTCTTC. This sequence encodes CASSPGGGGSSYNEQFF.

This chain connects TRBV11-2 to TRBJ2-5, with 10 nucleotides matching TRBD2. The J call may be in error: the DNA end matches TRBJ2-1 better. Germline V gene data show CDR1 as SGHAT and CDR2 as FQNNGV. The CDR3 has 16 amino acids. CDR3 region: CASSWGGSGGAYEQFF. DNA of the CDR3: TGTGCCAGCAGCTGGGGAGGGAGCGGGGGGGCATATGAGCAGTTCTTC.